This T cell receptor (beta chain) was sequenced during a study of cytomegalovirus exposure and HLA in healthy donors. General observations from the study: Specific recognition of CMV antigens was confirmed in vitro for a few chains (all CMV-associated). Later analysis placed DRB1 highest and HLA-C lowest in TCR association rates, which differed by HLA locus.

Both 60 Vbeta primers and 13 Jbeta primers went into the PCR. Here immunoSEQ multiplex PCR was the method, and the copy in TCRdb shows in-frame clones only, minus some. The repertoire includes about 190,000 clones, approximately 79% of them detected once, and roughly 6% sits in the top ten. Germline V gives CDR1 SGDLS, CDR2 YYNGEE. This CDR3 comprises 16 residues. The junction had 11 bases not matched to a gene; V was cut back by 3 bases and J by 7 bases. This clone was counted a single time. The antigen is undetermined. The genes are TRBV9 and TRBJ2-1; 9 bases line up with TRBD2. Material: PBMCs. The clonotype was recovered from a man between 40 and 49 years old in good health and CMV-seropositive. The CDR3 nucleotides are TGTGCCAGCAGCGCACGGGTGGCGGGGGGGATAAATGAGCAGTTCTTC. It yields the protein CASSARVAGGINEQFF. Together with reference TRBV9 and TRBJ2-1, the CDR3 gives the full variable domain: DSGVTQTPKHLITATGQRVTLRCSPRSGDLSVYWYQQSLDQGLQFLIQYYNGEERAKGNILERFSAQQFPDLHSELNLSSLELGDSALYFCASSARVAGGINEQFFGPGTRLTVL.